This T cell receptor (beta chain) was profiled in a study of identical twins' blood T cells. Study outcomes and limitations: Out-of-frame TCRbeta clonotypes reportedly had markedly more similar V usage in twins than unrelated donors.

The junction had 7 bases not matched to a gene; V was cut back by 2 bases and J by 4 bases. CDR1 is SGHNT and CDR2 is YENEEA in the germline V gene. CDR3 size: 16 residues. Each TCR cDNA library carried sample-specific barcodes on both ends. Original data processing: Per-library CDR3 reads ranged about 2 to 3.6 million; clonotypes, ~95,000 to ~550,000. TCRdb ran MiXCR on the 5' RACE reads and lists one entry per CDR3 protein. The V and J calls follow TCRdb's processing rather than the paper's. The sample holds fewer than 450,000 distinct CDR3 sequences, roughly 30% seen once. The donors were healthy female monozygous twins, three pairs in total. This clonotype was found a few times. Its antigen is as yet unknown.

Sample: PBMCs. The receptor's source is a woman between 18 and 50 years old in good health. The chain uses TRBV11-3 and TRBJ2-2; 7 positions match TRBD2. The CDR3 loop reads CASSLSNVAGTGELFF. The DNA of the CDR3 is TGTGCCAGCAGCTTATCGAACGTAGCGGGCACCGGGGAGCTGTTTTTT.